The clone carrying this T cell receptor beta chain was detected only a few times. Its antigen is unknown. These data belong to a study of T-cell memory formation after mild COVID-19. Study summary: TCR clusters were mostly donor specific. Study-level points and caveats: Nothing confirmed that second-wave clones peaking on day 37 were specific for SARS-CoV-2. Contracting clones, day 15 to 85, had balanced CD4/CD8, and later expanders favored CD4+.

It was 5'RACE with constant-segment primers that produced the TCR alpha and TCR beta cDNA libraries, which carried sample barcodes and UMIs. TCRdb reprocessed the 5' RACE reads via MiXCR and lists one record per CDR3 protein. The sample consists of 400,000 to 500,000 distinct CDR3 sequences, approximately 25% of them appearing once. The V segment lost 6 bases and the J segment 5 bases; nucleotides outside the gene matches: 9. CDR1 is SGHAT and CDR2 is FQNNGV in the germline V gene. The CDR3 has 17 amino acids. The V call is TRBV11-2, the J call TRBJ2-2; TRBD2 aligns across 13 bases. This clonotype was sampled from an adult woman who had mild COVID-19 (a few samples of this study predate the infection). Cell type and time point are not known. The sequencing input was PBMCs or a T cell subset sorted from them (not recorded which). The CDR3 DNA follows: TGTGCCAGCAGACGGGGCGGACTAGCGGGGGCAACCGGGGAGCTGTTTTTT. Translation: CASRRGGLAGATGELFF.